What follows is one TCR beta chain and its context. What it recognizes is unknown. Looked up from germline, CDR1 is MGHDK and CDR2 is SYGVNS. This CDR3 is built from 17 residues. Trimming took 5 bases from V and 3 from J, leaving 21 bases between them. These data are taken from a study of monozygotic twins with cystic fibrosis. Findings of the study overall: In 13 of 16 pairs, V gene usage was closest to the co-twin's. Shared CDR3 numbers were not associated with age, concordance or severity. The repertoire was suggested to be naive-dominated, clonality median approximately 0.009. Unrelated CF individuals shared fewer identical clonotypes than monozygotic CF twins.

The assay was immunoSEQ multiplex PCR, and TCRdb's table has in-frame clones only and misses some. The sample has around 26,000 clones; 95% to 98% are singletons. The sequence came from a girl aged 2 to 9 with cystic fibrosis. The source material was blood. The chain carries TRBV25-1 and TRBJ2-3; either TRBD1 or TRBD2 may fit D (6 bases each). For the CDR3, the DNA is TGTGCCAGCAGTCAAAACCGGGGGCAAAGTCTGACAGATACGCAGTATTTT. This codes for CASSQNRGQSLTDTQYF.